This T cell receptor (beta chain) came from a study of T cell repertoires in cytomegalovirus infection. Study information: Both a matching HLA type and CMV infection were indicated by public TCR beta signatures. Study-level findings and limits: HLA-C-restricted CMV-specific TCR beta clonotypes were dominant in the ex vivo response. Using cumulative public TCR beta family frequency, the authors identified those who carried CMV together with the relevant HLA.

TCRdb called the reads again in MiXCR, with one record for every CDR3 protein. The profile shows about 600,000 distinct CDR3 sequences, roughly 24% of them singletons. Notes on this clonotype: Its cognate antigen is unknown.

Deletions cut 6 bases from V and 8 bases from J, with 16 bases between. The CDR3 contains 13 residues. Germline V CDR1 and CDR2: MNHEY, SVGEGT. The origin of this receptor is a human donor in good health (CMV status not recorded). Some clones in this sample may be carry-over from other donors' samples. Sequenced sample: CD8+ T cells from PBMCs. This chain uses TRBV6-2 or TRBV6-3 with TRBJ1-2; the D gene is possibly TRBD1 (5 bases). CDR3 sequence reads: CASRPGLLNGYTF. In DNA form, the CDR3 reads TGTGCCAGCAGACCGGGACTCTTGAACGGCTACACCTTC.